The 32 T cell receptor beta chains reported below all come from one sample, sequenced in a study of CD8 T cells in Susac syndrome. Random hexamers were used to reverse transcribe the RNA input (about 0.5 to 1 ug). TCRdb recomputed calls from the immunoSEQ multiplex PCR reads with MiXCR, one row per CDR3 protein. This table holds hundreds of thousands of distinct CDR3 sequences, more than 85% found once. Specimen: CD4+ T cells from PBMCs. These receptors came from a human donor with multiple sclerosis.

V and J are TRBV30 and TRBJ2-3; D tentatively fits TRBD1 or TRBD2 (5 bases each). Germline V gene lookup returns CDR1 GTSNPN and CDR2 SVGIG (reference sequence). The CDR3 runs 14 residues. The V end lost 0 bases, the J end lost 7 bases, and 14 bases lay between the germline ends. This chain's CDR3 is CAWSVFGTGNTQYF. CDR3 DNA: TGTGCCTGGAGTGTTTTTGGGACGGGGAATACGCAGTATTTT.

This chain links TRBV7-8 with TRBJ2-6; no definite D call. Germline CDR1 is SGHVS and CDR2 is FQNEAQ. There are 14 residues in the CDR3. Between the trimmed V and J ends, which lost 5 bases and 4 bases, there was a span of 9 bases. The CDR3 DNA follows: TGTGCCAGCAGCCCCCGTACCGGGGCCAACGTCCTGACTTTC. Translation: CASSPRTGANVLTF.

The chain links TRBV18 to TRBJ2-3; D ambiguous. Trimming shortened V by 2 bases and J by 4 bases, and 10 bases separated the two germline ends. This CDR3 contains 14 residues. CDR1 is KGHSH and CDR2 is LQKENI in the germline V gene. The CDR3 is CASSPDRRSDTQYF. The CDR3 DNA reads TGTGCCAGCTCACCAGATCGTCGTTCAGATACGCAGTATTTT.

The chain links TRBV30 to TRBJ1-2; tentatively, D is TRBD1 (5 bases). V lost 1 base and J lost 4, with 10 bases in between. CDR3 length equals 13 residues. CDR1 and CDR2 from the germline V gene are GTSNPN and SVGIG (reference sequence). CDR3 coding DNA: TGTGCCTGGAGTGGCAGGGCGGCCTATGGCTACACCTTC. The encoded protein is CAWSGRAAYGYTF.

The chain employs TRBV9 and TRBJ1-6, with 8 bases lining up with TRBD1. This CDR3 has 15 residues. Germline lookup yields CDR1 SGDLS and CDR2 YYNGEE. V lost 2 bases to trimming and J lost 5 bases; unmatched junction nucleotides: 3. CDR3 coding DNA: TGTGCCAGCAGCGTTGGGACAGGTGATAATTCACCCCTCCACTTT. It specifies CASSVGTGDNSPLHF.

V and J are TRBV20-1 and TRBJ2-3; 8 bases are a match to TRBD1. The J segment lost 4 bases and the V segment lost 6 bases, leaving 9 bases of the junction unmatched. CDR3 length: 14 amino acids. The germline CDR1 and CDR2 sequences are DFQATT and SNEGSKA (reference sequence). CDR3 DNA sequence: TGCAGTGCCCCACCGGGACAGGCTCCAGATACGCAGTATTTT. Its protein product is CSAPPGQAPDTQYF.

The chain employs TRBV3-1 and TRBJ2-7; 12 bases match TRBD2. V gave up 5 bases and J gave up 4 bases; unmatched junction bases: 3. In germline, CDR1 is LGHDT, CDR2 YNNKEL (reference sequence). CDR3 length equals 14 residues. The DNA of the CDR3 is TGTGCCAGCAGCAGAGGGACTAGCGGGTACGAGCAGTACGTC. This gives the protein CASSRGTSGYEQYV.

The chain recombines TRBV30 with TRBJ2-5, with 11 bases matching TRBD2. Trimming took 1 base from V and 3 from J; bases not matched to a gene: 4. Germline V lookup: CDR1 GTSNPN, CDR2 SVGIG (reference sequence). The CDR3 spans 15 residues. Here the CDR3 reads CAWSAKLAGEETQYF. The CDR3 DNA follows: TGTGCCTGGAGTGCTAAACTAGCGGGGGAAGAGACCCAGTACTTC. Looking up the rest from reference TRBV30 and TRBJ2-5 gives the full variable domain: SQTIHQWPATLVQPVGSPLSLECTVEGTSNPNLYWYRQAAGRGLQLLFYSVGIGQISSEVPQNLSASRPQDRQFILSSKKLLLSDSGFYLCAWSAKLAGEETQYFGPGTRLLVL.

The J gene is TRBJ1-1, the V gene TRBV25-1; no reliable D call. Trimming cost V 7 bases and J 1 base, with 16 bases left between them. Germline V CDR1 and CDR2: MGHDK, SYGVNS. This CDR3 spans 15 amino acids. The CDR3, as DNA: TGTGCCAGCAAACCCATGAGGACGGCGAACACTGAAGCTTTCTTT. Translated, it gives CASKPMRTANTEAFF.

The CDR3 nucleotides are TGTGCCAGCAGCCGGGGACAGGAGGACACTGAAGCTTTCTTT. This sequence encodes CASSRGQEDTEAFF. The chain links TRBV7-9 to TRBJ1-1, with 8 bases that match TRBD1. The V gene end was trimmed by 5 bases and the J gene end by 3 bases; junction bases not matched to a gene: 5. The CDR3 has 14 amino acids. Germline CDR1 and CDR2: SEHNR and FQNEAQ (reference sequence).

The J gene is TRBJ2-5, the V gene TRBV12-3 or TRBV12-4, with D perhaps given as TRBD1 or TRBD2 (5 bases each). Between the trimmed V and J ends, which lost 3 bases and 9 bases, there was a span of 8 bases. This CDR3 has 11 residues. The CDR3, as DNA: TGTGCCAGCAGTTTGTCGGGGCCCCAGTACTTC. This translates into CASSLSGPQYF.

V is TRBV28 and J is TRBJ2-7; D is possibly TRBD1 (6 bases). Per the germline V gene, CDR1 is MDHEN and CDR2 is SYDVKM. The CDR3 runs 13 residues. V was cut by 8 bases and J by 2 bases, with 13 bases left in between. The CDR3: CASQTGATYEQYF. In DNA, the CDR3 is TGTGCCAGCCAGACAGGAGCAACCTACGAGCAGTACTTC. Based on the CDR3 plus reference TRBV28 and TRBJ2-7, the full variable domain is DVKVTQSSRYLVKRTGEKVFLECVQDMDHENMFWYRQDPGLGLRLIYFSYDVKMKEKGDIPEGYSVSREKKERFSLILESASTNQTSMYLCASQTGATYEQYFGPGTRLTVT.

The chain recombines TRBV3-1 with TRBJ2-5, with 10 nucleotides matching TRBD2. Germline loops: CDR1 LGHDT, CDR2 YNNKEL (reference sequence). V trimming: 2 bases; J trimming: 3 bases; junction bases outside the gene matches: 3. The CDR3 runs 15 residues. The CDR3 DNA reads TGTGCCAGCAGCCAATCCAGCGGGGGGGAAGAGACCCAGTACTTC. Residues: CASSQSSGGEETQYF.

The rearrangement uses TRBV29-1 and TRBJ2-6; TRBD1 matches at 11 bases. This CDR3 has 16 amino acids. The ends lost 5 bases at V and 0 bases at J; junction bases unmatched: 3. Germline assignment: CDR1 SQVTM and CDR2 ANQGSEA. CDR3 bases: TGCAGCGTTTCCGGGACAGGGGGCTCTGGGGCCAACGTCCTGACTTTC. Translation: CSVSGTGGSGANVLTF.

CDR3 bases: TGTGCCAGCAGCCTAGGTTCTGACAATGAGCAGTTCTTC. It translates to CASSLGSDNEQFF. The rearrangement uses TRBV4-2 and TRBJ2-1; D gene uncertain. This CDR3 comprises 13 residues. The germline CDR1 and CDR2 sequences are LGHNA and YNFKEQ. V was cut by 4 bases and J by 5 bases, with 9 bases left in between.

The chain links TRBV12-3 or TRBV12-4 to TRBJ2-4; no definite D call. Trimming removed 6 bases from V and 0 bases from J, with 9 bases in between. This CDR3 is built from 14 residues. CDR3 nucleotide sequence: TGTGCCAGCAGGGAAGGACCAGCCAAAAACATTCAGTACTTC. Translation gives CASREGPAKNIQYF.

The CDR3 loop is CSVPVQADKNIQYF. The CDR3 DNA is TGCAGCGTTCCAGTCCAGGCCGACAAAAACATTCAGTACTTC. The V gene is TRBV29-1, the J gene TRBJ2-4; no clear D gene. Germline V CDR1 and CDR2: SQVTM, ANQGSEA. Trimming shortened V by 5 bases and J by 3 bases, and 14 bases separated the two germline ends. This CDR3 comprises 14 residues.

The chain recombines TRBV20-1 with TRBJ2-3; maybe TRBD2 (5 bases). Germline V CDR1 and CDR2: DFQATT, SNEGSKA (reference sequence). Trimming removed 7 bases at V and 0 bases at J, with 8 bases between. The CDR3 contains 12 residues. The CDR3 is CSGAESTDTQYF. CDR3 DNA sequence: TGCAGTGGAGCGGAGAGCACAGATACGCAGTATTTT.

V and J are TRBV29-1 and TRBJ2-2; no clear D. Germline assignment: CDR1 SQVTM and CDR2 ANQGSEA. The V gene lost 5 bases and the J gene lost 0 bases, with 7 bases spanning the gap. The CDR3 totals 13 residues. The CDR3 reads CSVLEPNTGELFF. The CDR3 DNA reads TGCAGCGTTCTTGAGCCGAACACCGGGGAGCTGTTTTTT.

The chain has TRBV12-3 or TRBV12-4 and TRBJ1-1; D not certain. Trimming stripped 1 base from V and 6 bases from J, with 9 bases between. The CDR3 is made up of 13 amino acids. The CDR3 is CASSLGAQAEAFF. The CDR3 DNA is TGTGCCAGCAGTTTAGGTGCCCAGGCTGAAGCTTTCTTT.

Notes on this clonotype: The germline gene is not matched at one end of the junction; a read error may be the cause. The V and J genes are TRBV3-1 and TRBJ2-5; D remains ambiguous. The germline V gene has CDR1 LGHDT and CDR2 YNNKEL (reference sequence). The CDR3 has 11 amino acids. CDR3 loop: CASTQGETQYF. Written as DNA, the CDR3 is TGTGCCAGCACCCAAGGGGAGACCCAGTACTTC.

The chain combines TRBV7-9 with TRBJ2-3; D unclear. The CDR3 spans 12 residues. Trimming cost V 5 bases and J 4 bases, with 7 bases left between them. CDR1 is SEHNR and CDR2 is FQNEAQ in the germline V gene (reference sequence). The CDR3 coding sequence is TGTGCCAGCAGCGTGACATCAGATACGCAGTATTTT. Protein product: CASSVTSDTQYF.

In nucleotides, the CDR3 is TGTGCCAGCAGCCAAGGCAGCGCCAACACTGAAGCTTTCTTT. It translates to CASSQGSANTEAFF. The chain couples TRBV4-2 to TRBJ1-1, with D uncertain. Trimming took off 1 base at V and 2 bases at J, with 8 bases between the two ends. This CDR3 is built from 14 residues. Germline-derived CDR1 and CDR2 are LGHNA and YNFKEQ.

CDR3 in DNA: TGCAGCGCCGGAGGGAAAAGGTCGGCTAACTATGGCTACACCTTC. Protein product: CSAGGKRSANYGYTF. The chain joins TRBV29-1 to TRBJ1-2, with D unresolved. The V end lost 7 bases, the J end lost 0 bases, and 18 bases lay between the germline ends. CDR3 length equals 15 residues. The germline V gene has CDR1 SQVTM and CDR2 ANQGSEA.

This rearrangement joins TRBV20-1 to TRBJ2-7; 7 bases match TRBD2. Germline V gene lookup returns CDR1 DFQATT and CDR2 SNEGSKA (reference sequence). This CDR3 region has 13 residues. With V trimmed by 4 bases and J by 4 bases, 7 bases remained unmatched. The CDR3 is CSATGPGRYEQYF. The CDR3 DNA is TGCAGTGCTACGGGACCCGGGAGGTACGAGCAGTACTTC.

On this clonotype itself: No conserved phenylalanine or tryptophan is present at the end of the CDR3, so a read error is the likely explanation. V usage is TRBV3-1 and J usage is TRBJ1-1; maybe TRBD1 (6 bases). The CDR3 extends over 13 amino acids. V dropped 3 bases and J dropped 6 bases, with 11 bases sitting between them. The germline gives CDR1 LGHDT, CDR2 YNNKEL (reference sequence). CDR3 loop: CASSHDRLSEAFS. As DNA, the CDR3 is TGTGCCAGCAGCCATGACAGGCTTTCTGAAGCTTTCTCT.

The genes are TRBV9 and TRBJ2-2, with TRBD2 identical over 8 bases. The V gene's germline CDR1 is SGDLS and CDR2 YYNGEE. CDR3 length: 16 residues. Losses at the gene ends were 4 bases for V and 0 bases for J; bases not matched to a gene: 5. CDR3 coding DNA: TGTGCCAGCAGCCTGTCGGGACTAGCGAACACCGGGGAGCTGTTTTTT. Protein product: CASSLSGLANTGELFF.

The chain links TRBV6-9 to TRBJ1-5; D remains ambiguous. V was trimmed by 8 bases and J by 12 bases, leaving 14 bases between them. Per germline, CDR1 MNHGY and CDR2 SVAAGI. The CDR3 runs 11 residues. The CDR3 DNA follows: TGTGCCAGCCTCCTTCGGCCAGGCCAGCATTTT. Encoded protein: CASLLRPGQHF.

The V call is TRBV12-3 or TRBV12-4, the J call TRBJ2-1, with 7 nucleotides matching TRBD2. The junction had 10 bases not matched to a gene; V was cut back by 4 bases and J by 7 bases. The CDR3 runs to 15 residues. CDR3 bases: TGTGCCAGCAGTTCCAGCGGGGTTATTGGGAATGAGCAGTTCTTC. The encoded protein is CASSSSGVIGNEQFF.

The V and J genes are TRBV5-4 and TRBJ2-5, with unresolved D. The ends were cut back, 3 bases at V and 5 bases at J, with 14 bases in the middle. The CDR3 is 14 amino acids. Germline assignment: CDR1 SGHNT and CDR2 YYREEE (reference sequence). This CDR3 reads CASSSSTRRETQYF. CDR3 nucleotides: TGTGCCAGCAGCTCTTCGACCCGTCGGGAGACCCAGTACTTC.

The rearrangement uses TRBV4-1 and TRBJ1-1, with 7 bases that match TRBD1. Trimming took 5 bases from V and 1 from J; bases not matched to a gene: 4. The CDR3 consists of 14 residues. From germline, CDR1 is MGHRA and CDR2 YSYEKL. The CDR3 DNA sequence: TGCGCCAGCAGCGAGACAGGGTGGAACACTGAAGCTTTCTTT. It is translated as CASSETGWNTEAFF.

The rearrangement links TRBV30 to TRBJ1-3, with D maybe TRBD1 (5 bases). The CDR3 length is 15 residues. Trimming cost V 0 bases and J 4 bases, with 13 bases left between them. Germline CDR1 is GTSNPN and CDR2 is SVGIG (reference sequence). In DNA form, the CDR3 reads TGTGCCTGGAGTGTAGGAGGGACGGGGGGAAACACCATATATTTT. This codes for CAWSVGGTGGNTIYF.